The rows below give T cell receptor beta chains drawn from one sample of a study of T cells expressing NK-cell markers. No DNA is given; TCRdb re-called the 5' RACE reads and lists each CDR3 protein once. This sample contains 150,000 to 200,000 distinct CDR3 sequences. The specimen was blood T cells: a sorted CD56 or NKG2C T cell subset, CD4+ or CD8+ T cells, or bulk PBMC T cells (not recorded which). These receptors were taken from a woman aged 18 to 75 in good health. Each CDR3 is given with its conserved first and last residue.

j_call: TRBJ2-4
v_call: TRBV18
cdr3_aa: CASSLEQTNIQYF

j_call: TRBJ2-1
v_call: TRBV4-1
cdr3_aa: CASSQEEQGYNEQFF

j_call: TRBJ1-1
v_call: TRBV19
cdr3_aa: CASGTGNDAEAFF

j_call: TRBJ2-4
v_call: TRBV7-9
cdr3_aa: CASSLGAGLAKNIQYF

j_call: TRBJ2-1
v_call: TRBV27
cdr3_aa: CASSPRRASDSGFYNEQFF

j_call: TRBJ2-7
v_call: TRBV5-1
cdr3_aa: CASSLVDRGFPYEQYF

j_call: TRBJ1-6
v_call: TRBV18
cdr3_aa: CASSPQGYNSPLHF

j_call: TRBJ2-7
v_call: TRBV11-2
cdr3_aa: CASSPRLGQGSYEQYF

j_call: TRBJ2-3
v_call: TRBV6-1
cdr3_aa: CASSRDGSDTQYF

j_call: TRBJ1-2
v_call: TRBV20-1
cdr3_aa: CSARVGGTGGNGYTF

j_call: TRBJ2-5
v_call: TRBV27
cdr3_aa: CASSHNQETQYF

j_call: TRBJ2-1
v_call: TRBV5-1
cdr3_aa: CASSLEGNEQFF

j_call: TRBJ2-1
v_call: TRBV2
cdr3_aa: CASSEVRLAVYNEQFF

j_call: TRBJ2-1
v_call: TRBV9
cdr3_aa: CASSPWGIGGNEQFF

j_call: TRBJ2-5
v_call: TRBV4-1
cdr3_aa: CASSRVSGRRETQYF

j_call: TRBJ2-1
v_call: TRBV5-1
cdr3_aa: CASRLGGDSYNEQFF

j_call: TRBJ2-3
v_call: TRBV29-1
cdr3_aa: CSVEAGESGMLTDTQYF

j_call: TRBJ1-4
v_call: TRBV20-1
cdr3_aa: CSAKREERKEKLFF

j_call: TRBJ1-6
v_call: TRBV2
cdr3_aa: CASGPQGTNSPLHF

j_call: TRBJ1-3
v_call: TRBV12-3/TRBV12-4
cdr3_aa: CASSPHGGGNTIYF

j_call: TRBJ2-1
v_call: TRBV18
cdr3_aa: CASSIQGSSYNEQFF

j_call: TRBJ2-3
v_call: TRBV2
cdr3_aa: CASGAQGGIDTQYF

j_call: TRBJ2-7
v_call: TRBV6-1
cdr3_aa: CASSDRVSYEQYF

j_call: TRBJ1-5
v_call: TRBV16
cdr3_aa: CASSQLGTDSNQPQHF

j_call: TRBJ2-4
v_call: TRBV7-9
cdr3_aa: CASSLASGGFQNIQYF

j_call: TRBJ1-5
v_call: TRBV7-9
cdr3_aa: CASSSLNQPQHF

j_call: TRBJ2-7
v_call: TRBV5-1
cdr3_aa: CASSLGGPYEQYF

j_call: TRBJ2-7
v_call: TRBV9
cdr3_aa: CASSVGADSYEQYF

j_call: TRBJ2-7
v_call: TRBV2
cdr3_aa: CASSAVRETYEQYF

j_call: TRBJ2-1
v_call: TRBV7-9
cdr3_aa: CASTSYSRDRVYNEQFF

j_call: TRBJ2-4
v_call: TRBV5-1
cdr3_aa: CASSLALAGGNIQYF

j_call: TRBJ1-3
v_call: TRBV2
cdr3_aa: CATNSGQSGNTIYF

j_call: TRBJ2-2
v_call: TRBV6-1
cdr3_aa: CASRKVGGGQNTGELFF

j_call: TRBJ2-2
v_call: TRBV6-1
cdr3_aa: CASKQGIGELFF

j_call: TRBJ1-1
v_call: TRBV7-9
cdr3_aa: CASSPWTDNTEAFF